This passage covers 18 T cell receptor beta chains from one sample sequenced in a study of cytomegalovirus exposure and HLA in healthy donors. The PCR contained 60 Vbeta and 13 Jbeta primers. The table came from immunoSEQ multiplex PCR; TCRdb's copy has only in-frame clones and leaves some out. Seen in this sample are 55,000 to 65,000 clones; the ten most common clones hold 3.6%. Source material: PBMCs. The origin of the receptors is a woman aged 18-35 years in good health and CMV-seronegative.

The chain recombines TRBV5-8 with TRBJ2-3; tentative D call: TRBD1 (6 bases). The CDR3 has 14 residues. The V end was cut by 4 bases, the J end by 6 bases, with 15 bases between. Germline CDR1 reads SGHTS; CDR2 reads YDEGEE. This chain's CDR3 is CASSRHPDRDTQYF. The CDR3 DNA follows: TGTGCCAGCAGCAGGCACCCCGACAGGGATACGCAGTATTTT.

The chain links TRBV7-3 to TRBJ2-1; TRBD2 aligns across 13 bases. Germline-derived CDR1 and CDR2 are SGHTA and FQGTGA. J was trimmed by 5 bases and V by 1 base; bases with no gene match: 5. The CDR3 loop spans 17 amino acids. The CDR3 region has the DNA TGTGCCAGCAGCTTAAACCCACTAGCGGGAGGGAACAATGAGCAGTTCTTC. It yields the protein CASSLNPLAGGNNEQFF.

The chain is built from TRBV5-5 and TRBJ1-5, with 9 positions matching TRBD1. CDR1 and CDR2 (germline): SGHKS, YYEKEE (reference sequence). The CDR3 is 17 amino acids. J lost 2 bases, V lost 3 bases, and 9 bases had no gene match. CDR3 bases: TGTGCCAGCAGCTCTGGACAGGGGATGGTACGCAATCAGCCCCAGCATTTT. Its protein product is CASSSGQGMVRNQPQHF.

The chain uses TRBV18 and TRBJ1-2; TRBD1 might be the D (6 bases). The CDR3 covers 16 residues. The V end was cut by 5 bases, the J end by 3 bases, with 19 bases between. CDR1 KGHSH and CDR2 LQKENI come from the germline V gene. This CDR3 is CASSTPAHRVDYGYTF. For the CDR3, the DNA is TGTGCCAGCTCAACCCCGGCGCACAGGGTAGACTATGGCTACACCTTC.

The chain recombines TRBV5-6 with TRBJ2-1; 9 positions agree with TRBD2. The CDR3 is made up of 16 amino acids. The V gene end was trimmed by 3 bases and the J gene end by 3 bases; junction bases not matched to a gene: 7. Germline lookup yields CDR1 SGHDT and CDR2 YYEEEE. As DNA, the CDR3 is TGTGCCAGCAGCTCAAGACTAGCGGAAAACTACAATGAGCAGTTCTTC. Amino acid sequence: CASSSRLAENYNEQFF.

CDR3: CASSLDRATDTQYF. In nucleotides, the CDR3 is TGCGCCAGCAGCTTGGATCGTGCGACAGATACGCAGTATTTT. The chain has TRBV5-1 and TRBJ2-3, with no clear D. The germline gives CDR1 SGHRS, CDR2 YFSETQ. CDR3 length equals 14 residues. Trimming stripped 0 bases from V and 3 bases from J, with 8 bases between.

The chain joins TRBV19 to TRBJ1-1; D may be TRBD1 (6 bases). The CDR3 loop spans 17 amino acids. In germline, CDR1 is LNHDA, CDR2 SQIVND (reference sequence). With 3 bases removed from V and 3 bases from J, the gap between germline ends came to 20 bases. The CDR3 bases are TGTGCCAGTAGTATTAGGCAGGGGAGGGGCGGGGACACTGAAGCTTTCTTT. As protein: CASSIRQGRGGDTEAFF.

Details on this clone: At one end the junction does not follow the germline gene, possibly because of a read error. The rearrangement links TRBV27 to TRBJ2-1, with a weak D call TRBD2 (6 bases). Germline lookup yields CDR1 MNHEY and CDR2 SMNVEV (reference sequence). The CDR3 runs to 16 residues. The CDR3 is CASSFGGWFSDNEQFF. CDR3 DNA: TGTGCCAGCAGTTTTGGGGGGTGGTTCTCCGACAATGAGCAGTTCTTC.

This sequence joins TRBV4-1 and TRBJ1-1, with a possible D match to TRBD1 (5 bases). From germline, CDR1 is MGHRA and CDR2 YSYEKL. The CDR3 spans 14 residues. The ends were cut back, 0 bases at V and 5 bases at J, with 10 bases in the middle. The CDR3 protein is CASSQESGLTEAFF. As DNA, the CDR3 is TGCGCCAGCAGCCAAGAGTCAGGGCTTACTGAAGCTTTCTTT.

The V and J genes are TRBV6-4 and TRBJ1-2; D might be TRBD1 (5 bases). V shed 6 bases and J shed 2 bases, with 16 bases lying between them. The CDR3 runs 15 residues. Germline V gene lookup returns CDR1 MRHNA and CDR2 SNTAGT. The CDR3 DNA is TGTGCCAGCAGATCCGAAAAGGGGCCCAACTATGGCTACACCTTC. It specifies CASRSEKGPNYGYTF.

The CDR3 spells CASSATREPEAFF. The DNA of the CDR3 is TGTGCCAGCAGCGCAACCCGGGAGCCTGAAGCTTTCTTT. The gene calls are TRBV9 and TRBJ1-1; unclear D gene. Per the germline V gene, CDR1 is SGDLS and CDR2 is YYNGEE. Deletions cut 3 bases from V and 6 bases from J, with 12 bases between. The CDR3 contains 13 residues.

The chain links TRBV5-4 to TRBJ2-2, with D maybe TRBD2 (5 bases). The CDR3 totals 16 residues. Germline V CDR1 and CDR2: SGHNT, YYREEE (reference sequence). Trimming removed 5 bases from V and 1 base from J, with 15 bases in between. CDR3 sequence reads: CASSLRVSGNTGELFF. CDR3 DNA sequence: TGTGCCAGCAGTCTGCGGGTGAGCGGGAACACCGGGGAGCTGTTTTTT.

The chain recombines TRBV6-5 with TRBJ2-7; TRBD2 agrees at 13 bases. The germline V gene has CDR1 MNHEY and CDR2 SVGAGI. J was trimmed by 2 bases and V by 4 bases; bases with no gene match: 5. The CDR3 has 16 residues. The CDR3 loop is CASSSGLAGVAYEQYF. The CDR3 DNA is TGTGCCAGCAGTTCAGGACTAGCGGGAGTTGCCTACGAGCAGTACTTC.

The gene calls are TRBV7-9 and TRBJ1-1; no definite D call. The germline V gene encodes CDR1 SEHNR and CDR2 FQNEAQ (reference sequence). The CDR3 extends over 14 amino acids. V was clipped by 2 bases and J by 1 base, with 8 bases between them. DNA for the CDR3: TGTGCCAGCAGCTTAATCCGGTCGAACACTGAAGCTTTCTTT. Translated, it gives CASSLIRSNTEAFF.

This CDR3 reads CASKDRADTEAFF. CDR3 nucleotides: TGTGCCAGTAAGGACAGGGCGGACACTGAAGCTTTCTTT. The chain joins TRBV19 to TRBJ1-1; 8 bases line up with TRBD1. V dropped 7 bases and J dropped 3; count of bases not matched to a gene: 4. The length of the CDR3 is 13 residues. CDR1 is LNHDA, CDR2 SQIVND, per germline (reference sequence).

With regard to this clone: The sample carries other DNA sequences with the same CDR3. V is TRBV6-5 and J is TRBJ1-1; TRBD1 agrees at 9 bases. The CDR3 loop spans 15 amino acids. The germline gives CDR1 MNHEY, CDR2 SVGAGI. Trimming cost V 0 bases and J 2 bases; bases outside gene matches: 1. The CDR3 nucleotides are TGTGCCAGCAGTTACTCACAGGGGGCTAACACTGAAGCTTTCTTT. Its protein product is CASSYSQGANTEAFF.

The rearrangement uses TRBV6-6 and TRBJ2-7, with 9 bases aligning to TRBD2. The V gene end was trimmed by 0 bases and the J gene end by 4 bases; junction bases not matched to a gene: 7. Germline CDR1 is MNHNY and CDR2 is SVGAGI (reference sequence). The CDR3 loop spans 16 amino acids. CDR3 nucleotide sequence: TGTGCCAGCAGTTACTCCAGAGGTAGCGGGAGTTACGAGCAGTACTTC. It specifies CASSYSRGSGSYEQYF.

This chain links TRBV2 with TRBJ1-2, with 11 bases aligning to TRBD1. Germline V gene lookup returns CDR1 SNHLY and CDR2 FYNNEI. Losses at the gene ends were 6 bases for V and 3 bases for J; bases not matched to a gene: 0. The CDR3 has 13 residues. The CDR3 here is CASRGQGDYGYTF. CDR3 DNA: TGTGCCAGCAGGGGACAGGGGGACTATGGCTACACCTTC.